This T cell receptor (beta chain) was sequenced for a study of cytomegalovirus exposure and HLA in healthy donors. Study details: A subsequent analysis reported that the roughly 120 validation repertoires were produced on the same platform that had also been used for the roughly 670 first-cohort repertoires.

Data came from immunoSEQ multiplex PCR; TCRdb stores just in-frame clones and leaves some out. This sample has approximately 240,000 clones, with 90% to 95% found just once. Germline V gene data show CDR1 as SGHTS and CDR2 as YDEGEE. CDR3 length equals 16 residues. V lost 4 bases and J 2 bases, leaving 13 bases between the germline ends. Sequencing used PBMCs. The TCR comes from a woman aged 18-29 years in good health and CMV-seronegative. The chain employs TRBV5-8 and TRBJ1-6; no definite D call. In DNA form, the CDR3 reads TGTGCCAGCAGCCCCTCCTCCCCAGCCTATAATTCACCCCTCCACTTT. It codes for CASSPSSPAYNSPLHF.